This passage covers 4 T cell receptor beta chains from one sample sequenced in a study of neurological immune-mediated disorders (dated by TCRdb to the late 2010s). The library was produced with 5' RACE. The instrument was an Illumina HiSeq 2500. The raw public reads went through TCRdb reprocessing: fastp at Q25, MiXCR clone calling, in-frame beta chains kept. Rows are unified per CDR3 protein, each entry keeping the most common DNA and genes. This sample is represented by about 92,000 distinct CDR3 sequences; roughly 3.5% of them were singletons. Around 3.1% of the sample lies in the top ten. What was sequenced was PBMCs. These receptors all come from a woman between 45 and 60 years old with multiple sclerosis.

This clonotype was picked up many times. The V call is TRBV2, the J call TRBJ2-2; D unresolved. Trimming shortened V by 6 bases and J by 1 base, and 9 bases separated the two germline ends. Germline V gene lookup returns CDR1 SNHLY and CDR2 FYNNEI. The CDR3 length is 14 residues. The CDR3: CASRGVRNTGELFF. The CDR3 coding sequence is TGTGCCAGCAGGGGCGTGAGGAACACCGGGGAGCTGTTTTTT.

This clonotype has a count of ten or more. This chain connects TRBV20-1 to TRBJ2-1, with 9 bases matching TRBD2. The V and J ends lost 7 bases and 5 bases, in that order; junction bases with no gene match: 9. Germline V gives CDR1 DFQATT, CDR2 SNEGSKA (reference sequence). CDR3 length equals 14 residues. The CDR3 region has the DNA TGCAGTGTTTATCCCGGGACTAGCCACAATGAGCAGTTCTTC. It yields the protein CSVYPGTSHNEQFF.

The rearrangement joins TRBV4-3 to TRBJ2-7; D uncertain. This CDR3 has 14 amino acids. Germline CDR1 and CDR2: LGHNA and YSLEER. V was cut by 1 base and J by 6 bases, with 13 bases left in between. CDR3 sequence reads: CASSQGFGRTEQYF. The CDR3 coding sequence is TGCGCCAGCAGCCAAGGTTTTGGAAGGACCGAGCAGTACTTC.

This clonotype was detected a few times. The chain's CDR3 is CASSVGSGVYNEQFF. As DNA, the CDR3 is TGTGCCAGCAGCGTAGGGTCCGGGGTTTACAATGAGCAGTTCTTC. The chain uses TRBV9 and TRBJ2-1, with D possibly being TRBD2 (5 bases). This CDR3 is built from 15 residues. V was cut by 0 bases and J by 4 bases, with 11 bases left in between. Germline-derived CDR1 and CDR2 are SGDLS and YYNGEE. Full variable domain (outside the CDR3, taken from reference TRBV9 and TRBJ2-1): DSGVTQTPKHLITATGQRVTLRCSPRSGDLSVYWYQQSLDQGLQFLIQYYNGEERAKGNILERFSAQQFPDLHSELNLSSLELGDSALYFCASSVGSGVYNEQFFGPGTRLTVL.